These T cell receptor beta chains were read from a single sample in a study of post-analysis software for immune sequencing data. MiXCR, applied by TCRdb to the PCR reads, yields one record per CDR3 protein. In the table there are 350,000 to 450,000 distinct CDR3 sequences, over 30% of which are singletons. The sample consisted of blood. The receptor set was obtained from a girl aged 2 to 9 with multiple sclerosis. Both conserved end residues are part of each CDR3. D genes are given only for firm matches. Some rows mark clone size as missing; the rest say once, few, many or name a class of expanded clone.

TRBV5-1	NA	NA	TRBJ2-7	TGCGCCAGCAGCTTGCATGCCTACGAGCAGTACTTC	CASSLHAYEQYF
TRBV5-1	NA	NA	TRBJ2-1	TGCGCCAGCAGCTTGGGAGTCGGAAATGAGCAGTTCTTC	CASSLGVGNEQFF
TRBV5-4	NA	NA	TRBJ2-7	TGTGCCAGCAGCGACGGGACTTTTTACGAGCAGTACTTC	CASSDGTFYEQYF
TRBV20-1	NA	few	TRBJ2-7	TGCAGTGCTAGAGCCCTTAGCGGAACCTACGAGCAGTACTTC	CSARALSGTYEQYF
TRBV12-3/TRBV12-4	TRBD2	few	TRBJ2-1	TGTGCCAGCAGCCTCTATAGCGGGGGGCCCTCCTACAATGAGCAGTTCTTC	CASSLYSGGPSYNEQFF
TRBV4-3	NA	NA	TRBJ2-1	TGCGCCAGCAGCCAAGAACCTCCGGGAGCCAACTACAATGAGCAGTTCTTC	CASSQEPPGANYNEQFF
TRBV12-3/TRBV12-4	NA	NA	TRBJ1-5	TGTGCCAGCAGTTTAAGCAGGAGCAATCAGCCCCAGCATTTT	CASSLSRSNQPQHF
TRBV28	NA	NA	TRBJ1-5	TGTGCCAGCAGTTTGGACACCCGGGTGAATCAGCCCCAGCATTTT	CASSLDTRVNQPQHF
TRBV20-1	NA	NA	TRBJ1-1	TGCAGTGCTAGAGGGCGGGGGCAGAACACTGAAGCTTTCTTT	CSARGRGQNTEAFF
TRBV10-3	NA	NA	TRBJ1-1	TGTGCCATCAGTGAGTCGTTGGTGAAGAACACTGAAGCTTTCTTT	CAISESLVKNTEAFF
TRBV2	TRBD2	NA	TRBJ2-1	TGTGCCAGCAGTGAAGCTCTAGCGGGGAATGAGCAGTTCTTC	CASSEALAGNEQFF
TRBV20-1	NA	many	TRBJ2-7	TGCAGTGCTCCAACGATCCGCCCTTCGGGGGCCACCTACGAGCAGTACTTC	CSAPTIRPSGATYEQYF
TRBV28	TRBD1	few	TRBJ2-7	TGTGCCAGCAGTCCTGGGACAGGGAAGCTCTACGAGCAGTACTTC	CASSPGTGKLYEQYF
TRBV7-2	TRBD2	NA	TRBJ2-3	TGTGCCAGCAGCTTGGGAGGGGAGGGGAGCACAGATACGCAGTATTTT	CASSLGGEGSTDTQYF
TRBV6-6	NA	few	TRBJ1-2	TGTGCCAGCACCCACTACTCTTCGGAAGGCTACACCTTC	CASTHYSSEGYTF
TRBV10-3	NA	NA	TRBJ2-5	TGTGCCATCAGTGAGGCAGGCGTGGGGGAGACCCAGTACTTC	CAISEAGVGETQYF
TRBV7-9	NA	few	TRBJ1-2	TGTGCCAGCAGCATGACCGGGGTGGATGGCTACACCTTC	CASSMTGVDGYTF
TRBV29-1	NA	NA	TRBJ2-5	TGCAGCGTTGATTTTCAGGGGCGAGAGACCCAGTACTTC	CSVDFQGRETQYF
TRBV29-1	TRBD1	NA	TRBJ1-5	TGCAGCGTAGGGGACAGGAACAATCAGCCCCAGCATTTT	CSVGDRNNQPQHF
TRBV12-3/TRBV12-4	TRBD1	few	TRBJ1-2	TGTGCCAGTCAGGGGGACAGGAGCTATGGCTACACCTTC	CASQGDRSYGYTF
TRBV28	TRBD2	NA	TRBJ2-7	TGTGCCAGCAGTTTTTATCTGGGACTAGCGGGCGGGTCCTACGAGCAGTACTTC	CASSFYLGLAGGSYEQYF
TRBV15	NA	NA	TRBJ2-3	TGTGCCACCAGGCGTGGGGGTCAGCACGATACGCAGTATTTT	CATRRGGQHDTQYF
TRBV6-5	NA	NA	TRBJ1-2	TGTGCCAGCAGTTACTCACATGACCCCCGTGAGGGCTACACCTTC	CASSYSHDPREGYTF
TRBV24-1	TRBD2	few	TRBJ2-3	TGTGCCACCAGTGATCCGCCTAGTGGGCGGGGGGGCTCGGATACGCAGTATTTT	CATSDPPSGRGGSDTQYF
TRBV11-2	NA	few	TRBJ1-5	TGTGCCAGCAGCTTAGGCAGAAATCAGCCCCAGCATTTT	CASSLGRNQPQHF
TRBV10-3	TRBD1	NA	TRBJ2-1	TGTGCCATCAGTGATAGGGGGCTATCGAATGAGCAGTTCTTC	CAISDRGLSNEQFF
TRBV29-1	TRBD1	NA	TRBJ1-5	TGCAGCGTTCGTTCCAGGGGGCAGCCCCAGCATTTT	CSVRSRGQPQHF
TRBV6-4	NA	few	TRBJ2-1	TGTGCCAGCAGTGGACAGGGAGGCGATGAGCAGTTCTTC	CASSGQGGDEQFF
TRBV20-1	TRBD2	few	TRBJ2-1	TGCAGTGCTCCCTGGCCTAGCGGTAACAATGAGCAGTTCTTC	CSAPWPSGNNEQFF
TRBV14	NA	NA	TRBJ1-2	TGTGCCAGCAGCCAAGAAGGATCCGGGACACCGATGGGCTACACCTTC	CASSQEGSGTPMGYTF
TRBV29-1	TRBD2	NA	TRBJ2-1	TGCAGCGTTCGTTCAGGGCTAGCGGGGTACAATGAGCAGTTCTTC	CSVRSGLAGYNEQFF
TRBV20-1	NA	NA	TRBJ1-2	TGCAGTGCTAGACCTAGCTATGGCTACACCTTC	CSARPSYGYTF
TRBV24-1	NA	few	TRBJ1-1	TGTGCCACCAGGGAAGGGGAGGGCTTCACTGAAGCTTTCTTT	CATREGEGFTEAFF
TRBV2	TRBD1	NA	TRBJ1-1	TGTGCCACCAGACAGGGCAAGAACACTGAAGCTTTCTTT	CATRQGKNTEAFF
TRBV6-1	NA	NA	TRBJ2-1	TGTGCCAGCAGTGTTCCGGGCTTTAATGAGCAGTTCTTC	CASSVPGFNEQFF
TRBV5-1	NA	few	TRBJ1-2	TGCGCCAGCAGCTTGAATCAGAACTATGGCTACACCTTC	CASSLNQNYGYTF
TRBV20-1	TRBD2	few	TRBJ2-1	TGCAGTGCTAGGCCCCAAAGCGGGGGGCTCCTCAGCTCCTACAATGAGCAGTTCTTC	CSARPQSGGLLSSYNEQFF
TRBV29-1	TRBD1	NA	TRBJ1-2	TGCAGCGTCGCGACAGGGGGAAGAGGCTACACCTTC	CSVATGGRGYTF
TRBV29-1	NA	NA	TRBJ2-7	TGCAGCGTTGAAGATCCTCTTAATGCGGTTGGGGTCTACGAGCAGTACTTC	CSVEDPLNAVGVYEQYF
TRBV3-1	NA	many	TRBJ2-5	TGTGCCAGCAGCCAAACGTCACAGGGCCGAGAGACCCAGTACTTC	CASSQTSQGRETQYF
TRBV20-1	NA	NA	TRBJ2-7	TGCAGTGCTATCCCGGGGGTAGCGGAGGACTACGAGCAGTACTTC	CSAIPGVAEDYEQYF
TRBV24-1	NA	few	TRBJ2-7	TGTGCCACCAGTGATTTTGGTAACGAGCAGTACTTC	CATSDFGNEQYF
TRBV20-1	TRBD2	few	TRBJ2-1	TGCAGTGCATTTAGCGGGAGAAACAAGTTCTTC	CSAFSGRNKFF
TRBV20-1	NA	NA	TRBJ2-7	TGCAGTGCTAGCCCGACAGTTTACTACGAGCAGTACTTC	CSASPTVYYEQYF
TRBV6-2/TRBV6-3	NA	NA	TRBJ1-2	TGTGCCAGCAGTCGACCTTTAAAGTACAGTGGGGGCTACACCTTC	CASSRPLKYSGGYTF
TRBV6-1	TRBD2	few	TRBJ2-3	TGTGCCAGCAGTGAATGGACTAGCGGGAGCACAGATACGCAGTATTTT	CASSEWTSGSTDTQYF